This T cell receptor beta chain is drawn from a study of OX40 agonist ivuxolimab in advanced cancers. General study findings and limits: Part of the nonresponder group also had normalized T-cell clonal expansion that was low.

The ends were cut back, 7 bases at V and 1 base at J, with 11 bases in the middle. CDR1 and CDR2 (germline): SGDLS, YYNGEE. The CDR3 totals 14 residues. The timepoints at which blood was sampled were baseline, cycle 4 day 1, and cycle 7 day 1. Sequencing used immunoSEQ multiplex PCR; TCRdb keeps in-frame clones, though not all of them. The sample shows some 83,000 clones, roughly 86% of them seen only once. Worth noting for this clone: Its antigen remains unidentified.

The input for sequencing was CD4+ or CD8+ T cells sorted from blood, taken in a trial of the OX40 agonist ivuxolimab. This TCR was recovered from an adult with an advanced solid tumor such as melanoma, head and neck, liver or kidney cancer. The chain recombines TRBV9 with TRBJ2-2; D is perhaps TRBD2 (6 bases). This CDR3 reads CASSVGGNTGELFF. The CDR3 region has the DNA TGTGCCAGCTCCGTGGGGGGGAACACCGGGGAGCTGTTTTTT. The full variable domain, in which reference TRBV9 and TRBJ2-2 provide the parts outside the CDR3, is DSGVTQTPKHLITATGQRVTLRCSPRSGDLSVYWYQQSLDQGLQFLIQYYNGEERAKGNILERFSAQQFPDLHSELNLSSLELGDSALYFCASSVGGNTGELFFGEGSRLTVL.